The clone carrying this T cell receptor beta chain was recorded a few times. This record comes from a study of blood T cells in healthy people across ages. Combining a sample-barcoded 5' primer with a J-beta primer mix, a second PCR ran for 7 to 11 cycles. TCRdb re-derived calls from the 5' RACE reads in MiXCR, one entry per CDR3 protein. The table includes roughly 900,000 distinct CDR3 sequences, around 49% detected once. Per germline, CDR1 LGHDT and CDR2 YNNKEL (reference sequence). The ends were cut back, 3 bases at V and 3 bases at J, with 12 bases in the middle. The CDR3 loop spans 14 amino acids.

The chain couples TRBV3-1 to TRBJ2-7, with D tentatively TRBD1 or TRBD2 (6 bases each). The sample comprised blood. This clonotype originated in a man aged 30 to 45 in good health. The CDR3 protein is CASSQMGGVYEQYF. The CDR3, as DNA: TGTGCCAGCAGCCAGATGGGGGGCGTCTACGAGCAGTACTTC.